The clone carrying this T cell receptor beta chain was seen a handful of times. The CDR3 is 15 residues long. Germline CDR1 is DFQATT and CDR2 is SNEGSKA (reference sequence). With V trimmed by 1 base and J by 2 bases, 8 bases remained unmatched. The data originate from a study of T-cell reconstitution after alpha-beta-depleted transplantation in children. Unique molecular identifiers were built into the TCRbeta library. Each CDR3 protein gets one entry after TCRdb re-called the PCR reads with MiXCR. This table holds 500,000 to 600,000 distinct CDR3 sequences, approximately 29% found once. The material was PBMCs from the stem cell graft donor, obtained from the stem cell graft. The chain couples TRBV20-1 to TRBJ2-7; 7 bases are a match to TRBD1. The sequence was collected from a human donor who donated a stem cell graft to a child with aplastic anemia. CDR3 region: CSARAFGTAPYEQYF. Here the CDR3 DNA reads TGCAGTGCTAGAGCGTTCGGGACAGCCCCCTACGAGCAGTACTTC.